This entry lists 17 T cell receptor beta chains sequenced from one sample in a study of identical twins' blood T cells. TCRdb fed the 5' RACE reads into MiXCR, producing one record per CDR3 protein. Here the sample spans about 370,000 distinct CDR3 sequences, about 28% being singletons. The sequenced material came from PBMCs. The source of these receptors is a woman aged 18-49 years in good health.

V and J are TRBV2 and TRBJ2-3, with TRBD2 matching 13 bases. The CDR3 contains 18 residues. V was pared by 8 bases and J by 2 bases, with 13 bases of the junction left unmatched. From germline, CDR1 is SNHLY and CDR2 FYNNEI. The CDR3 loop reads CASQLTSGRIGYTDTQYF. The CDR3 bases are TGTGCCAGCCAACTGACTAGCGGGAGGATCGGTTACACAGATACGCAGTATTTT.

V usage is TRBV29-1 and J usage is TRBJ1-2, with 8 bases identical to TRBD1. The trim removed 2 bases at V and 4 bases at J, leaving 12 bases unmatched. CDR1 and CDR2 from the germline V gene are SQVTM and ANQGSEA. The CDR3 length is 16 residues. The CDR3 nucleotides read TGCAGCGTTGAATACGTTTCAGGGGGCGCGGGCTATGGCTACACCTTC. Translated: CSVEYVSGGAGYGYTF.

The chain recombines TRBV2 with TRBJ1-1, with D perhaps TRBD1 (5 bases). This CDR3 comprises 15 residues. V dropped 6 bases and J dropped 4 bases, with 18 bases sitting between them. CDR1 is SNHLY and CDR2 is FYNNEI in the germline V gene. For the CDR3, the DNA is TGTGCCAGCAGCAGAAGGGGCCTGGGGACCACTGAAGCTTTCTTT. Translated, it gives CASSRRGLGTTEAFF. The whole variable domain, remainder taken from reference TRBV2 and TRBJ1-1, is EPEVTQTPSHQVTQMGQEVILRCVPISNHLYFYWYRQILGQKVEFLVSFYNNEISEKSEIFDDQFSVERPDGSNFTLKIRSTKLEDSAMYFCASSRRGLGTTEAFFGQGTRLTVV.

V usage is TRBV11-2 and J usage is TRBJ2-3, with 14 nucleotides matching TRBD2. Germline CDR1 is SGHAT and CDR2 is FQNNGV. Trimming at V came to 5 bases and at J to 4 bases, leaving 5 bases not matched to a gene. This CDR3 spans 16 amino acids. DNA of the CDR3: TGTGCCAGCAGCGGCCGACTAGCGGGAGGGGCAGATACGCAGTATTTT. Protein product: CASSGRLAGGADTQYF.

Notes on this clonotype: A much larger clone lies a single base off, so this may be a read error. The V and J genes are TRBV6-1 and TRBJ1-4, with D unresolved. V lost 6 bases, J lost 8 bases, and 13 bases lay in between. The CDR3 loop spans 13 amino acids. The germline gives CDR1 MNHNS, CDR2 SASEGT. The CDR3 sequence is CASRSTVQEKLFF. In nucleotides, the CDR3 is TGTGCCAGCAGGTCCACGGTTCAGGAAAAACTGTTTTTT.

The J gene is TRBJ1-1, the V gene TRBV9; 7 nucleotides line up with TRBD1. The CDR3 extends over 15 amino acids. Unmatched junction bases numbered 3, after V lost 0 bases and J lost 1 base. CDR1 is SGDLS, CDR2 YYNGEE, per germline. The CDR3 nucleotides read TGTGCCAGCAGCGTAGAGGGACAGCGGAACACTGAAGCTTTCTTT. Translation gives CASSVEGQRNTEAFF.

The gene calls are TRBV29-1 and TRBJ1-1; a weak D match, TRBD1 (6 bases). The germline CDR1 and CDR2 sequences are SQVTM and ANQGSEA. This CDR3 has 13 amino acids. V was pared by 5 bases and J by 6 bases, with 16 bases between. CDR3 in amino acids: CSVIKDRSSEAFF. The CDR3 DNA follows: TGCAGCGTTATAAAGGACAGAAGCTCTGAAGCTTTCTTT.

CDR3 region: CSAREVETGAYEQYF. The CDR3 bases are TGCAGTGCTAGAGAAGTGGAGACAGGTGCTTACGAGCAGTACTTC. The chain links TRBV20-1 to TRBJ2-7; possible D gene TRBD1, 6 bases. In germline, CDR1 is DFQATT, CDR2 SNEGSKA (reference sequence). This CDR3 contains 15 residues. V lost 0 bases and J 4 bases, leaving 16 bases between the germline ends.

This clonotype was counted only a few times. The chain combines TRBV20-1 with TRBJ2-1; 9 nucleotides align to TRBD2. Trimming at V came to 3 bases and at J to 7 bases, leaving 10 bases not matched to a gene. The CDR3 loop spans 15 amino acids. Germline V gene lookup returns CDR1 DFQATT and CDR2 SNEGSKA (reference sequence). In DNA form, the CDR3 reads TGCAGTGCTAGGGACCTAGCGGGACAGCGTAATGAGCAGTTCTTC. The encoded protein is CSARDLAGQRNEQFF.

This CDR3 reads CASSPIGARADTQYF. DNA of the CDR3: TGTGCCAGCAGTCCGATCGGGGCCCGGGCAGATACGCAGTATTTT. The chain employs TRBV28 and TRBJ2-3; D is possibly TRBD1 or TRBD2 (5 bases each). The V gene lost 5 bases and the J gene lost 4 bases, with 16 bases spanning the gap. Germline CDR1 and CDR2: MDHEN and SYDVKM. This CDR3 is 15 amino acids long. Combining the CDR3 with reference TRBV28 and TRBJ2-3 gives the whole variable domain DVKVTQSSRYLVKRTGEKVFLECVQDMDHENMFWYRQDPGLGLRLIYFSYDVKMKEKGDIPEGYSVSREKKERFSLILESASTNQTSMYLCASSPIGARADTQYFGPGTRLTVL.

The chain combines TRBV12-3 or TRBV12-4 with TRBJ2-7; no clear D. The CDR3 is 16 residues long. V lost 1 base, J lost 1 base, and 14 bases lay in between. CDR3 region: CASSLGPTDISYEQYF. The CDR3 nucleotides read TGTGCCAGCAGTTTAGGGCCGACGGATATTTCCTACGAGCAGTACTTC.

This clonotype was detected only a few times. The chain couples TRBV7-9 to TRBJ1-2; D gene unclear. Germline CDR1 and CDR2: SEHNR and FQNEAQ (reference sequence). This CDR3 spans 14 amino acids. V was cut by 3 bases and J by 1 base, with 9 bases left in between. Here the CDR3 reads CASSLNSYNYGYTF. CDR3 nucleotide sequence: TGTGCCAGCAGCTTGAATTCTTATAACTATGGCTACACCTTC.

This clonotype appeared a few times. CDR3 in DNA: TGCAGTGCCCGACAGGGTCAGGACATTCAGTACTTC. Translated: CSARQGQDIQYF. The chain links TRBV20-1 to TRBJ2-4; TRBD1 matches 7 bases. The CDR3 totals 12 residues. V was clipped by 6 bases and J by 8 bases; unmatched bases: 7. The germline V gene encodes CDR1 DFQATT and CDR2 SNEGSKA (reference sequence).

This clonotype turned up a few times. The CDR3 spells CATSDLLRRDNRYNEQFF. CDR3 sequence (DNA): TGTGCCACCAGTGATTTGTTAAGGAGGGACAACAGATACAATGAGCAGTTCTTC. The chain recombines TRBV24-1 with TRBJ2-1; possibly TRBD1 or TRBD2 for D (6 bases each). Germline V gene data show CDR1 as KGHDR and CDR2 as SFDVKD. This CDR3 contains 18 residues. V was pared by 0 bases and J by 4 bases, with 18 bases between.

The CDR3: CASSLSLAGAAYEQYF. The DNA for the CDR3 is TGTGCCAGCAGCCTGTCGTTAGCGGGAGCAGCGTACGAGCAGTACTTC. V usage is TRBV7-2 and J usage is TRBJ2-7; 9 bases agree with TRBD2. V trimming: 5 bases; J trimming: 4 bases; junction bases outside the gene matches: 12. The CDR3 spans 16 residues. Germline CDR1 SGHTA, CDR2 FQGNSA.

This clonotype was seen ten or more times. The V gene is TRBV2, the J gene TRBJ1-5; D gene uncertain. The CDR3 sequence is 13 residues long. Trimming shortened V by 8 bases and J by 4 bases, and 12 bases separated the two germline ends. Germline CDR1 reads SNHLY; CDR2 reads FYNNEI. The CDR3 nucleotides are TGTGCCAGCGAGACGGGCGGGAATCAGCCCCAGCATTTT. It translates to CASETGGNQPQHF.

The rearrangement links TRBV10-3 to TRBJ2-1; TRBD2 agrees at 8 bases. CDR1 is ENHRY, CDR2 SYGVKD, per germline. The CDR3 has 17 residues. The V and J ends lost 6 bases and 7 bases, in that order; junction bases with no gene match: 17. The CDR3 reads CAIREGWEAGDRNEQFF. CDR3 nucleotide sequence: TGTGCCATCAGGGAAGGCTGGGAAGCGGGAGATCGGAATGAGCAGTTCTTC.